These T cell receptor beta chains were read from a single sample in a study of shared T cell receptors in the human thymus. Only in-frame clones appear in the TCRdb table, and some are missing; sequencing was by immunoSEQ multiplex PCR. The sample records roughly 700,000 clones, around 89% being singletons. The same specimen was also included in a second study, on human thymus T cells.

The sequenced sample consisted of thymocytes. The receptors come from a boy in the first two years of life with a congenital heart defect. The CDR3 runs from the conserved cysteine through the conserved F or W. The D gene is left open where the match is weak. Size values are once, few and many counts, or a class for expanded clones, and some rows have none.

CDR3: CSVELLAGGREGPTNVAQYF
DNA: TGCAGCGTTGAGTTACTAGCGGGAGGAAGAGAGGGCCCAACCAATGTGGCCCAGTACTTC
D: TRBD2
J: TRBJ2-5
V: TRBV29-1
size: NA

CDR3: CASSLKTGGAEAFF
DNA: TGTGCCAGCAGCTTAAAGACAGGGGGGGCTGAAGCTTTCTTT
D: TRBD1
J: TRBJ1-1
V: TRBV7-6
size: NA

CDR3: CASSPGTSGTTYEQYF
DNA: TGTGCCAGCAGCCCCGGGACTAGCGGGACCACCTACGAGCAGTACTTC
D: TRBD2
J: TRBJ2-7
V: TRBV7-9
size: once

CDR3: CASSPQGAPEAFF
DNA: TGCGCCAGCAGCCCCCAGGGGGCCCCTGAAGCTTTCTTT
D: TRBD1
J: TRBJ1-1
V: TRBV5-1
size: NA

CDR3: CASSPRGSGPYNEQFF
DNA: TGTGCCAGCAGTCCTCGAGGTAGCGGGCCTTACAATGAGCAGTTCTTC
D: TRBD2
J: TRBJ2-1
V: TRBV28
size: once

CDR3: CASMASGSYEQYF
DNA: TGTGCCAGCATGGCTAGCGGTTCCTACGAGCAGTACTTC
D: TRBD2
J: TRBJ2-7
V: TRBV27
size: NA

CDR3: CAIRQGANYGYTF
DNA: TGTGCCATCCGGCAGGGGGCAAACTATGGCTACACCTTC
D: TRBD1
J: TRBJ1-2
V: TRBV2
size: NA

CDR3: CASSFDSSGDRAGELFF
DNA: TGTGCCAGCAGTTTCGACTCGAGCGGGGACAGGGCCGGGGAGCTGTTTTTT
D: TRBD1
J: TRBJ2-2
V: TRBV27
size: once

CDR3: CASSSASGSTDTQYF
DNA: TGTGCCAGCAGTTCGGCTAGCGGAAGCACAGATACGCAGTATTTT
D: TRBD2
J: TRBJ2-3
V: TRBV27
size: NA

CDR3: CASSQGAGRYGYTF
DNA: TGTGCCAGCAGCCAAGGGGCCGGTCGCTATGGCTACACCTTC
D: NA
J: TRBJ1-2
V: TRBV4-2
size: NA

CDR3: CASGTSATSYEQYF
DNA: TGTGCCAGCGGTACTAGCGCCACCTCCTACGAGCAGTACTTC
D: TRBD2
J: TRBJ2-7
V: TRBV7-9
size: NA

CDR3: CASTLIGERESETQYF
DNA: TGTGCCAGCACCCTGATAGGAGAGCGGGAGTCAGAGACCCAGTACTTC
D: TRBD2
J: TRBJ2-5
V: TRBV7-9
size: NA

CDR3: CASSSQGGRNQPQHF
DNA: TGTGCCAGCAGCTCCCAAGGGGGCCGCAATCAGCCCCAGCATTTT
D: TRBD1
J: TRBJ1-5
V: TRBV27
size: NA

CDR3: CASSLGPRTASSYNEQFF
DNA: TGTGCCAGCAGCTTAGGCCCGCGGACAGCAAGCTCCTACAATGAGCAGTTCTTC
D: NA
J: TRBJ2-1
V: TRBV13
size: NA

CDR3: CASSLDSSTEAFF
DNA: TGTGCCAGCAGTCTGGACAGTAGTACTGAAGCTTTCTTT
D: NA
J: TRBJ1-1
V: TRBV28
size: once

CDR3: CASSQDEERGPRSYF
DNA: TGTGCCAGCAGCCAAGATGAAGAGCGGGGCCCCCGGTCGTATTTT
D: TRBD2
J: TRBJ2-3
V: TRBV4-2
size: NA

CDR3: CASSFLPNRVSYYGYTF
DNA: TGTGCCAGCAGCTTCCTTCCCAACAGGGTTTCTTACTATGGCTACACCTTC
D: NA
J: TRBJ1-2
V: TRBV5-6
size: NA

CDR3: CASSATPGYEQYF
DNA: TGCGCCAGCAGCGCAACCCCAGGGTACGAGCAGTACTTC
D: NA
J: TRBJ2-7
V: TRBV5-1
size: NA

CDR3: CASRGEAPYNEQFF
DNA: TGTGCCAGCAGGGGGGAGGCCCCCTACAATGAGCAGTTCTTC
D: NA
J: TRBJ2-1
V: TRBV6-5
size: NA

CDR3: CSVEGPGAETQYF
DNA: TGCAGCGTTGAAGGGCCAGGCGCAGAGACCCAGTACTTC
D: NA
J: TRBJ2-5
V: TRBV29-1
size: NA

CDR3: CSARDVNEQFF
DNA: TGCAGTGCGAGAGACGTCAATGAGCAGTTCTTC
D: NA
J: TRBJ2-1
V: TRBV20-1
size: NA

CDR3: CASSTQRGISYEQYF
DNA: TGTGCCAGCTCCACTCAAAGGGGAATCTCCTACGAGCAGTACTTC
D: NA
J: TRBJ2-7
V: TRBV28
size: NA

CDR3: CASSPTRNTEAFF
DNA: TGTGCCAGCAGTCCCACACGGAACACTGAAGCTTTCTTT
D: NA
J: TRBJ1-1
V: TRBV28
size: few

CDR3: CSVLGQPGHNTGELFF
DNA: TGCAGCGTCCTAGGACAACCCGGACACAACACCGGGGAGCTGTTTTTT
D: NA
J: TRBJ2-2
V: TRBV29-1
size: once

CDR3: CASSKTGTGDEKLFF
DNA: TGTGCCAGCAGCAAAACCGGGACAGGGGATGAAAAACTGTTTTTT
D: TRBD1
J: TRBJ1-4
V: TRBV5-6
size: NA

CDR3: CSVDGGYTF
DNA: TGCAGCGTTGACGGTGGCTACACCTTC
D: NA
J: TRBJ1-2
V: TRBV29-1
size: few

CDR3: CASRTGGGGYTF
DNA: TGTGCCAGCCGGACAGGGGGCGGTGGCTACACCTTC
D: TRBD1
J: TRBJ1-2
V: TRBV6-5
size: NA

CDR3: CASSPGPSGYEQYF
DNA: TGTGCCAGCAGCCCAGGGCCTAGCGGGTACGAGCAGTACTTC
D: TRBD2
J: TRBJ2-7
V: TRBV4-2
size: few

CDR3: CASSLAGGTLIYNEQFF
DNA: TGTGCCAGCAGCTTAGCGGGCGGGACCCTCATATACAATGAGCAGTTCTTC
D: NA
J: TRBJ2-1
V: TRBV7-9
size: NA

CDR3: CATRKSAGVPTDTQYF
DNA: TGTGCCACCAGGAAGTCGGCGGGAGTCCCCACAGATACGCAGTATTTT
D: TRBD2
J: TRBJ2-3
V: TRBV15
size: NA

CDR3: CASSDSGHPNTEAFF
DNA: TGTGCCAGCAGTGACTCGGGACACCCGAACACTGAAGCTTTCTTT
D: NA
J: TRBJ1-1
V: TRBV6-4
size: NA

CDR3: CASSSLGGRRPHNEQFF
DNA: TGTGCCAGCTCATCCCTAGGCGGGAGGCGCCCCCACAATGAGCAGTTCTTC
D: TRBD2
J: TRBJ2-1
V: TRBV18
size: NA

CDR3: CASSSGLDSYEQYF
DNA: TGTGCCAGCAGCTCCGGACTAGACTCCTACGAGCAGTACTTC
D: TRBD2
J: TRBJ2-7
V: TRBV5-4
size: NA

CDR3: CASSIIGATNEKLFF
DNA: TGTGCCAGTAGTATAATAGGGGCAACTAATGAAAAACTGTTTTTT
D: NA
J: TRBJ1-4
V: TRBV19
size: NA

CDR3: CASSDRQGTDTQYF
DNA: TGTGCCAGCAGCGATAGACAGGGGACAGATACGCAGTATTTT
D: TRBD1
J: TRBJ2-3
V: TRBV11-2
size: NA

CDR3: CASSPRGNRKETQYF
DNA: TGTGCCAGCAGCCCCCGGGGGAACAGGAAAGAGACCCAGTACTTC
D: NA
J: TRBJ2-5
V: TRBV7-9
size: NA

CDR3: CASSELKTSYEQYF
DNA: TGTGCCAGCAGTGAACTGAAGACTTCGTACGAGCAGTACTTC
D: NA
J: TRBJ2-7
V: TRBV6-1
size: NA

CDR3: CASSEKGTYEQYF
DNA: TGCGCCAGCAGTGAGAAGGGGACCTACGAGCAGTACTTC
D: NA
J: TRBJ2-7
V: TRBV10-2
size: NA

CDR3: CASRAIKTGELFF
DNA: TGTGCCAGCAGAGCTATTAAAACCGGGGAGCTGTTTTTT
D: NA
J: TRBJ2-2
V: TRBV6-1
size: NA

CDR3: CASSVVLGLAGAIDEQFF
DNA: TGTGCCAGCAGCGTAGTTCTGGGACTAGCGGGAGCTATCGATGAGCAGTTCTTC
D: TRBD2
J: TRBJ2-1
V: TRBV9
size: NA

CDR3: CASSYRVGVVGTDTQYF
DNA: TGTGCCAGCAGCTACAGGGTTGGGGTGGTCGGCACAGATACGCAGTATTTT
D: NA
J: TRBJ2-3
V: TRBV14
size: NA